This TCR beta chain comes out of a study of shared clonotypes between healthy human individuals. As regards this clone: Its antigen remains unidentified.

Study results and limitations: Sorted-subset samples were not fully sequenced, rarefaction indicated. Some clonotypes were shared by all four sorted-subset donors, while others were not shared. The non-shared ones had lower generation probabilities than the shared ones. Sharing of clonotypes among donors was expected to vary with sequencing depth.

The assay was immunoSEQ multiplex PCR, and TCRdb's table has in-frame clones only and misses some. The data contain about 2 million clones, approximately 94% of them singletons. Naive CD8 cells, CD45RO-negative and positively selected for CCR7, excluded terminally differentiated effector memory CD45RA+ cells. All donors were healthy HIV-negative adults lacking recent acute infections or vaccinations. CDR3 length: 17 residues. J gave up 2 bases and V 5 bases, and 14 bases lay outside the gene matches. CDR1 and CDR2 from the germline V gene are SEHNR and FQNEAQ (reference sequence). The J gene is TRBJ2-5, the V gene TRBV7-9, with 7 bases fitting TRBD1. This receptor was taken from a man younger than 35 in good health. What was sequenced was naive CD8+ T cells sorted from blood. The CDR3 sequence: CASSPAGDRVQQETQYF. In DNA, the CDR3 is TGTGCCAGCAGCCCGGCGGGTGACAGGGTTCAACAAGAGACCCAGTACTTC.